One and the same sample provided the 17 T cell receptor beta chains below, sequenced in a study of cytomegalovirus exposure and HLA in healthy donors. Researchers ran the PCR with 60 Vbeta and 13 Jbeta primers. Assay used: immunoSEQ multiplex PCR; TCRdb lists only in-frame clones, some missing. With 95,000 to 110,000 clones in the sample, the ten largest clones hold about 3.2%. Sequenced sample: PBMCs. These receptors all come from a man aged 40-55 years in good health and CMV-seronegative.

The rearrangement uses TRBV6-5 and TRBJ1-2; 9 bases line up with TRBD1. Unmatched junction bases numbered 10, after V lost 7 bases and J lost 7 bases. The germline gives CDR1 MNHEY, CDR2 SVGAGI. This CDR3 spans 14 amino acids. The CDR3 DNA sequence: TGTGCCAGCAAAGGCCGGGACAGGGTGGCTGGCTACACCTTC. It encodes CASKGRDRVAGYTF.

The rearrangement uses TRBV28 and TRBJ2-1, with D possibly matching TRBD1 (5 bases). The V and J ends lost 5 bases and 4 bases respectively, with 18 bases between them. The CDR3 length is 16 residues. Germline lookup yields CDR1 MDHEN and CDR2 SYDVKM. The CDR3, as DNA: TGTGCCAGCAGTCCCCTTTTAGGGGTTGGGTACAATGAGCAGTTCTTC. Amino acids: CASSPLLGVGYNEQFF.

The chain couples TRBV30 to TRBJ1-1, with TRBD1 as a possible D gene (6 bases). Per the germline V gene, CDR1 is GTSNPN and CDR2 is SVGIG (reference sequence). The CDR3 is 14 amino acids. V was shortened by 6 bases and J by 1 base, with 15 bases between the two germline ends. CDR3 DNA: TGTGCCTGCACTCAGGGGAGAAAGAACACTGAAGCTTTCTTT. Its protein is CACTQGRKNTEAFF.

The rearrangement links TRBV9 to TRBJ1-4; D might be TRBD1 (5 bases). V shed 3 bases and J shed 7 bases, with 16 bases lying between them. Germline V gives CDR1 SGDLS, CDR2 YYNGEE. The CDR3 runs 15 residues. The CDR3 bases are TGTGCCAGCAGCGCCCAGGGCAGGATTTCTGAAAAACTGTTTTTT. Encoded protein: CASSAQGRISEKLFF.

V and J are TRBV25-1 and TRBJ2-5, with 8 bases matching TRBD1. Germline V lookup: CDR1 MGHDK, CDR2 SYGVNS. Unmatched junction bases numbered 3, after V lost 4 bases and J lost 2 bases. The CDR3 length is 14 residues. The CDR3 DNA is TGTGCCAGCAGTGGGACAGGGAGGCAAGAGACCCAGTACTTC. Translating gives CASSGTGRQETQYF.

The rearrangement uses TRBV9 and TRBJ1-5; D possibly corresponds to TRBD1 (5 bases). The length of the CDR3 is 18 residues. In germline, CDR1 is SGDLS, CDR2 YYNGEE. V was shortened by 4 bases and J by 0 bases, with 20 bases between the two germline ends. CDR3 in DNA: TGTGCCAGCAGCCCATCCTCGACAGCCTTCTATAGCAATCAGCCCCAGCATTTT. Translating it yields CASSPSSTAFYSNQPQHF.

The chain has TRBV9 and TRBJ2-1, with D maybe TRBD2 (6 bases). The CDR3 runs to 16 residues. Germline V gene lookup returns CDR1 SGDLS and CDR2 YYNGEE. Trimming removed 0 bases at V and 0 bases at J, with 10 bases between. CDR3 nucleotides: TGTGCCAGCAGCGTAGAAGGAGGGGCCTCCTACAATGAGCAGTTCTTC. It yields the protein CASSVEGGASYNEQFF.

The CDR3 loop is CASRDDRGPTGELFF. The CDR3 DNA reads as TGCGCCAGCAGAGACGACAGGGGGCCTACCGGGGAGCTGTTTTTT. The chain has TRBV5-1 and TRBJ2-2, with 10 nucleotides matching TRBD1. The germline gives CDR1 SGHRS, CDR2 YFSETQ. This CDR3 contains 15 residues. V trimming: 5 bases; J trimming: 5 bases; junction bases outside the gene matches: 6. Variable domain in full (rest from reference TRBV5-1 and TRBJ2-2): KAGVTQTPRYLIKTRGQQVTLSCSPISGHRSVSWYQQTPGQGLQFLFEYFSETQRNKGNFPGRFSGRQFSNSRSEMNVSTLELGDSALYLCASRDDRGPTGELFFGEGSRLTVL.

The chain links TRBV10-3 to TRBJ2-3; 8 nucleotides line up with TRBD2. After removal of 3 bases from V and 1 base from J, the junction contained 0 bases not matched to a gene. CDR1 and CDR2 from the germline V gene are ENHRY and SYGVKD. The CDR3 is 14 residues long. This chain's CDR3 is CAISDGGGTDTQYF. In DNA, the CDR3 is TGTGCCATCAGTGACGGGGGGGGCACAGATACGCAGTATTTT.

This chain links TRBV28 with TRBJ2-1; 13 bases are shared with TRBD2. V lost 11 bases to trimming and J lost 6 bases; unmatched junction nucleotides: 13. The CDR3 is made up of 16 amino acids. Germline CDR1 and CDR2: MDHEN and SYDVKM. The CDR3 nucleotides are TGTGCCTGCCCCCCTTCCGGGACTAGCGGGACCAATGAGCAGTTCTTC. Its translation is CACPPSGTSGTNEQFF.

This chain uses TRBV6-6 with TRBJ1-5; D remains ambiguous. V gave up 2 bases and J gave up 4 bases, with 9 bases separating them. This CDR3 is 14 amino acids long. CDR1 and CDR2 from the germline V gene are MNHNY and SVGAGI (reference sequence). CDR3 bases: TGTGCCAGCAGTTACGCCCAGAAAAATCAGCCCCAGCATTTT. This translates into CASSYAQKNQPQHF.

The chain's CDR3 is CASSDRGYGYTF. CDR3 DNA: TGTGCCAGCAGTGATCGGGGATATGGCTACACCTTC. V usage is TRBV6-4 and J usage is TRBJ1-2; D gene ambiguous. CDR1 is MRHNA and CDR2 is SNTAGT in the germline V gene. V was cut by 3 bases and J by 5 bases, with 7 bases left in between. This CDR3 is built from 12 residues.

The CDR3 sequence: CASSPTSVGETQYF. CDR3 bases: TGTGCCAGCAGCCCGACTAGCGTCGGGGAGACCCAGTACTTC. The chain has TRBV14 and TRBJ2-5; 8 bases are a match to TRBD2. The junction had 6 bases not matched to a gene; V was cut back by 4 bases and J by 5 bases. Germline V lookup: CDR1 SGHDN, CDR2 FVKESK. The CDR3 spans 14 residues.

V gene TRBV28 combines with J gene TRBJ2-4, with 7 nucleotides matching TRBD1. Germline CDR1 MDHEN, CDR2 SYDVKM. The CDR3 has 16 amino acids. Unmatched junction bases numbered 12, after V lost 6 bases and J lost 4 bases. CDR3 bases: TGTGCCAGCAGACGACCACCACGGACAGGAAAAAACATTCAGTACTTC. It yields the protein CASRRPPRTGKNIQYF.

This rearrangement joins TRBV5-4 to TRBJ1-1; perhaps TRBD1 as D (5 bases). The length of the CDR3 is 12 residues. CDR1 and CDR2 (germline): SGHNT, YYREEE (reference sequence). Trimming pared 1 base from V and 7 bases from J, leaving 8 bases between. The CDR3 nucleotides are TGTGCCAGCAGCTTGCAGCAGGGTGAAGCTTTCTTT. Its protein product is CASSLQQGEAFF.

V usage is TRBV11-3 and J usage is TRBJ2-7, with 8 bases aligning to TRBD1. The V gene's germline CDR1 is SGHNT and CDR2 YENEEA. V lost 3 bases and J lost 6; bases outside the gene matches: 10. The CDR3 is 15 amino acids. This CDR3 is CASSFSGQVASEQYF. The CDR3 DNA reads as TGTGCCAGCAGCTTCTCGGGACAGGTCGCTTCCGAGCAGTACTTC.

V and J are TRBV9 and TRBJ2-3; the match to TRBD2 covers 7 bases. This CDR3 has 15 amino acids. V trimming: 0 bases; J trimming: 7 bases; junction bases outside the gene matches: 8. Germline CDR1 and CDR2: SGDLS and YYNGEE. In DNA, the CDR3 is TGTGCCAGCAGCGTAGGGGCGGGAGAGACACATACGCAGTATTTT. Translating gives CASSVGAGETHTQYF.